This record looks at one T cell receptor beta chain sequence and its context. Its specificity is unknown. Assay: immunoSEQ multiplex PCR; the TCRdb copy retains only in-frame clones and omits some. The table lists fewer than 100,000 clones, about 88% of them singletons. The entry originates in a study of T cell responses to AZD1222 COVID-19 vaccine. Study-level results: A reported finding is that nearly half of spike-specific TCRs target unmutated variant regions.

This CDR3 comprises 10 residues. The receptor was derived from an adult in good health. The specimen was peripheral blood, collected on day 0 of AZD1222 vaccination. The V and J genes are TRBV21-1 and TRBJ1-5. TRBV21-1 has pseudogene status. CDR3 sequence: CASSFRPQHF. The CDR3, as DNA: TGTGCCAGCAGCTTTAGGCCCCAGCATTTT.